This TCR beta chain was documented in a study of cytomegalovirus exposure and HLA in healthy donors. Study as a whole: Counted in an early data release were about 85 million unique TCRs from HLA-typed donors. General study points: Reportedly, HLA-A and HLA-B alleles of most subjects were accurately predicted from TCR beta. The listing of fewer than 200 TCR beta chains classed them as cytomegalovirus-associated.

Germline CDR1 ENHRY, CDR2 SYGVKD. The CDR3 is 14 residues long. V lost 10 bases, J lost 10 bases, and 13 bases stayed unmatched. Donors had nominal health at sampling but likely had unrecorded immune exposures. The PCR contained 60 Vbeta and 13 Jbeta primers. Assay: immunoSEQ multiplex PCR; the TCRdb copy retains only in-frame clones and omits some. The profile shows some 200,000 clones, 82% of them singletons. In the case of this clone: The target antigen is unknown.

This TCR came from a woman aged 45-60 years in good health and CMV-seropositive. The rearrangement uses TRBV10-3 and TRBJ2-1; 10 positions match TRBD1. Material: PBMCs. This CDR3 reads CATNPRQGADEQFF. In nucleotides, the CDR3 is TGTGCCACCAATCCTCGACAGGGGGCAGACGAGCAGTTCTTC.